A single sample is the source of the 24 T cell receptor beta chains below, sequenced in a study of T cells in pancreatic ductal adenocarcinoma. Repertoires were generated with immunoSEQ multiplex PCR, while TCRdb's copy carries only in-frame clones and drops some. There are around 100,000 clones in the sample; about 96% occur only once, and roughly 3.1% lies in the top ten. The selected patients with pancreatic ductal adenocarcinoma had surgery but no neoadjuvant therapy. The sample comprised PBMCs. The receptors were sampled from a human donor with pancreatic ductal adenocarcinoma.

CDR3 coding DNA: TGTGCCAGCAGCTCTCAATTCCCGGTAGCGGGAGGGCCCTTCTCCTACGAGCAGTACTTC. It translates to CASSSQFPVAGGPFSYEQYF. This rearrangement joins TRBV7-6 to TRBJ2-7; 11 positions match TRBD2. J lost 0 bases, V lost 4 bases, and 17 bases had no gene match. The CDR3 sequence is 20 residues long. Germline V lookup: CDR1 SGHVS, CDR2 FNYEAQ.

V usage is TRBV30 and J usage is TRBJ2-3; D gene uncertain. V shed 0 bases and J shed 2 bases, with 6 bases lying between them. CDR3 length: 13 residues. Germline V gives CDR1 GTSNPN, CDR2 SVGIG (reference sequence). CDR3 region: CAWSVLITDTQYF. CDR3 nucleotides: TGTGCCTGGAGTGTACTAATCACAGATACGCAGTATTTT.

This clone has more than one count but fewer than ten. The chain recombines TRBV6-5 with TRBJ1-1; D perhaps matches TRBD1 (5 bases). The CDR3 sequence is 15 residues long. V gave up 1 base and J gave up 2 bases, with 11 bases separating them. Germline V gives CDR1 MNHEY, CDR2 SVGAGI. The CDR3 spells CASSYYQGTNTEAFF. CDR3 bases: TGTGCCAGCAGTTACTACCAGGGCACTAACACTGAAGCTTTCTTT.

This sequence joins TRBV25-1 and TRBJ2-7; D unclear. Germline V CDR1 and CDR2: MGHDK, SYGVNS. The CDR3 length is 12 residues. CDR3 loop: CANPLRAYEQYF. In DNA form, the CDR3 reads TGTGCAAACCCACTCCGGGCCTACGAGCAGTACTTC.

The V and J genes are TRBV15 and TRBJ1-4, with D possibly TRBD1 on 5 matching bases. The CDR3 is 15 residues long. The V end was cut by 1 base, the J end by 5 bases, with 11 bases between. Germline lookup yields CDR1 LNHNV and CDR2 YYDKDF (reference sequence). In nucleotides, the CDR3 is TGTGCCACCAGCAGAGGGGGGGGACCGAATGAAAAACTGTTTTTT. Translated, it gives CATSRGGGPNEKLFF. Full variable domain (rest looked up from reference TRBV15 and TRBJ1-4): DAMVIQNPRYQVTQFGKPVTLSCSQTLNHNVMYWYQQKSSQAPKLLFHYYDKDFNNEADTPDNFQSRRPNTSFCFLDIRSPGLGDTAMYLCATSRGGGPNEKLFFGSGTQLSVL.

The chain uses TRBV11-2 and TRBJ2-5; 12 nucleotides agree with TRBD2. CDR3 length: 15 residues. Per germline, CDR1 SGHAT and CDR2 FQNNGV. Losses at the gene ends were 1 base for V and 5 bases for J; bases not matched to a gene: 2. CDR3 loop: CASSLGTSGTETQYF. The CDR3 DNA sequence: TGTGCCAGCAGCTTAGGGACTAGCGGGACTGAGACCCAGTACTTC.

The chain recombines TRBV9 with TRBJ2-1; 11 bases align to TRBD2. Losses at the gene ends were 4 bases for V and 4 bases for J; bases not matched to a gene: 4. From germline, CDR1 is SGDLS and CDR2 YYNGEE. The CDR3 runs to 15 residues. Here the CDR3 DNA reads TGTGCCAGCAGCATAGCGGGGGGGGGTTACAATGAGCAGTTCTTC. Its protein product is CASSIAGGGYNEQFF.

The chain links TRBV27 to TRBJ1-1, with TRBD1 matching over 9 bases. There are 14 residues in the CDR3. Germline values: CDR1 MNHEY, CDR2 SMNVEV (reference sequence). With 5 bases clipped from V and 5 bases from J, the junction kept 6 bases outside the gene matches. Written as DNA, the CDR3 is TGTGCCAGCAGTCCAGGGACAGGGAGTACTGAAGCTTTCTTT. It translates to CASSPGTGSTEAFF.

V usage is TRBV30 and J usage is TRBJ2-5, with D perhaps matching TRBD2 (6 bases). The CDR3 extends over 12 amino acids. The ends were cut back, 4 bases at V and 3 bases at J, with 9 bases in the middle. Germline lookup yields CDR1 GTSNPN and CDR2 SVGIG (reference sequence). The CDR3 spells CAWTRGKETQYF. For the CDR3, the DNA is TGTGCCTGGACCCGGGGGAAAGAGACCCAGTACTTC.

The CDR3 loop is CAWSPTGAGANVLTF. The CDR3 DNA follows: TGTGCCTGGAGTCCGACAGGGGCTGGGGCCAACGTCCTGACTTTC. J is TRBJ2-6 and V is TRBV30, with 8 nucleotides matching TRBD1. Germline V CDR1 and CDR2: GTSNPN, SVGIG (reference sequence). V shed 2 bases, J shed 2 bases, and the junction held 2 bases outside the gene matches. The CDR3 covers 15 residues.

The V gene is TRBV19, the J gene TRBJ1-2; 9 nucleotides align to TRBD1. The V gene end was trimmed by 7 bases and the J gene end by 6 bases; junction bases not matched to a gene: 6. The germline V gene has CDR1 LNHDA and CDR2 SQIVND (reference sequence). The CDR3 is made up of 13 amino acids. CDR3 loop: CASTPGDRDGYTF. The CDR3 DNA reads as TGTGCCAGTACCCCAGGGGACAGGGATGGCTACACCTTC. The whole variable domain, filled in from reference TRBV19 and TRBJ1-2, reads DGGITQSPKYLFRKEGQNVTLSCEQNLNHDAMYWYRQDPGQGLRLIYYSQIVNDFQKGDIAEGYSVSREKKESFPLTVTSAQKNPTAFYLCASTPGDRDGYTFGSGTRLTVV.

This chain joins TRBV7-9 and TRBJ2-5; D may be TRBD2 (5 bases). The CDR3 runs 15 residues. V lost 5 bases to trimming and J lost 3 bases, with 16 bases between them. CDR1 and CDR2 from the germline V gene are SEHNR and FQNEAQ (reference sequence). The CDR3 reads CASSTRGNREETQYF. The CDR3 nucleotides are TGTGCCAGCAGCACTAGAGGTAACCGAGAAGAGACCCAGTACTTC.

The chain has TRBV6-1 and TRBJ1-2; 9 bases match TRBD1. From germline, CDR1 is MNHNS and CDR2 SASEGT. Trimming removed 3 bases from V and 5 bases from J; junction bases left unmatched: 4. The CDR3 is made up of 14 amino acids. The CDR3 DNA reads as TGTGCCAGCAGTGAGAGGGACAGGGAATATGGCTACACCTTC. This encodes CASSERDREYGYTF.

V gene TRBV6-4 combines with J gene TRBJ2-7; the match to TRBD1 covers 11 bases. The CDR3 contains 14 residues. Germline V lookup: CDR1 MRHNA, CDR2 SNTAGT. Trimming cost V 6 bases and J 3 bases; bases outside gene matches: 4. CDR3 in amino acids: CASRAGTGGYEQYF. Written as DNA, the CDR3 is TGTGCCAGCAGAGCCGGGACAGGGGGCTACGAGCAGTACTTC.

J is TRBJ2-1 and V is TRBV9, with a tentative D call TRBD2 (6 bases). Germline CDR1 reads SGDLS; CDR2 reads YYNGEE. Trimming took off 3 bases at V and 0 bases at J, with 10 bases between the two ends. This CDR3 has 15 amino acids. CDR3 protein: CASSARDSSYNEQFF. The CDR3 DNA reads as TGTGCCAGCAGCGCCAGGGACTCCTCCTACAATGAGCAGTTCTTC.

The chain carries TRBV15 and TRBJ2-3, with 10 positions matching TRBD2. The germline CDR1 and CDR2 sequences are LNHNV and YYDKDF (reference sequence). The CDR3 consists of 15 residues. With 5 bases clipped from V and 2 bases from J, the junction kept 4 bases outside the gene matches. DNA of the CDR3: TGTGCCACCAGCTGGACTAGCGGATACACAGATACGCAGTATTTT. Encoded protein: CATSWTSGYTDTQYF.

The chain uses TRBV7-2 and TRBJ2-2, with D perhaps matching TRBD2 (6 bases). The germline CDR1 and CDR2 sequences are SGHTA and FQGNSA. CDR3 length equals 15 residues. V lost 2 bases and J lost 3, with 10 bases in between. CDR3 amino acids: CASSLSGRDTGELFF. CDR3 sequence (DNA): TGTGCCAGCAGCTTAAGCGGGCGTGACACCGGGGAGCTGTTTTTT.

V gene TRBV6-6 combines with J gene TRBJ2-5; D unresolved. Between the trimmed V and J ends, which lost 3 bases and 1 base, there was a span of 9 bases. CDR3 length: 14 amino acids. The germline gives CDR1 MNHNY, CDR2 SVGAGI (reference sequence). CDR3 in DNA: TGTGCCAGCAGTTATATCCTAATCCAAGAGACCCAGTACTTC. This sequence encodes CASSYILIQETQYF.

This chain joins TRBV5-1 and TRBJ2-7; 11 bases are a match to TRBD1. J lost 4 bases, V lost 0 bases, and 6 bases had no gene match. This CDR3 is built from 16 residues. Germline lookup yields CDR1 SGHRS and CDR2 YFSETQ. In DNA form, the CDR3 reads TGCGCCAGCAGCTTGGGCCCGGGACAGGGGGTGTACGAGCAGTACTTC. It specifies CASSLGPGQGVYEQYF.

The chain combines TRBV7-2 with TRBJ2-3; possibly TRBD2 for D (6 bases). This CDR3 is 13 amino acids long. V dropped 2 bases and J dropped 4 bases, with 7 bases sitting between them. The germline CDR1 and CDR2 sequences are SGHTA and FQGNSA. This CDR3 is CASSLTSSDTQYF. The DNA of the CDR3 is TGTGCCAGCAGCTTAACTAGCTCAGATACGCAGTATTTT. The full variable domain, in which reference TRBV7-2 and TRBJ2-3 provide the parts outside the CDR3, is GAGVSQSPSNKVTEKGKDVELRCDPISGHTALYWYRQSLGQGLEFLIYFQGNSAPDKSGLPSDRFSAERTGGSVSTLTIQRTQQEDSAVYLCASSLTSSDTQYFGPGTRLTVL.

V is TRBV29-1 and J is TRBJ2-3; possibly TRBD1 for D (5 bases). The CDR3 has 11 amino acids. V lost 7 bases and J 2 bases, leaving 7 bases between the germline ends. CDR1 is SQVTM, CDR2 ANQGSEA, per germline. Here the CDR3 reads CSAGPTDTQYF. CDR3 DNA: TGCAGCGCAGGGCCCACAGATACGCAGTATTTT.

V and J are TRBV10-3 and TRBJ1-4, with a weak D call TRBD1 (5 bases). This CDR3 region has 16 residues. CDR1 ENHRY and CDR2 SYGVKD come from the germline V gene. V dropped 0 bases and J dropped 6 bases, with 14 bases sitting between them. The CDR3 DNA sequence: TGTGCCATCAGTGAGTCGGGGCAGATTGAATATGAAAAACTGTTTTTT. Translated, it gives CAISESGQIEYEKLFF.

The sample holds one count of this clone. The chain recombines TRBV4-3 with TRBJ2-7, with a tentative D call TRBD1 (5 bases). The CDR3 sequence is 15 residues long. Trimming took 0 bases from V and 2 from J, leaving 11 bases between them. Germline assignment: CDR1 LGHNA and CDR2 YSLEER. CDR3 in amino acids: CASSQEMETAYEQYF. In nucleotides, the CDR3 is TGCGCCAGCAGCCAAGAGATGGAGACAGCCTACGAGCAGTACTTC.

CDR3 in amino acids: CAWSVGGAQPQHF. DNA of the CDR3: TGTGCCTGGAGTGTGGGGGGGGCTCAGCCCCAGCATTTT. The chain carries TRBV30 and TRBJ1-5; a possible D gene is TRBD1 (6 bases). The CDR3 runs 13 residues. Deletions cut 0 bases from V and 6 bases from J, with 9 bases between. Germline lookup yields CDR1 GTSNPN and CDR2 SVGIG (reference sequence).